The rows below give T cell receptor beta chains drawn from one sample of a study of OX40 agonist ivuxolimab in advanced cancers. Sequencing was performed with immunoSEQ multiplex PCR; in TCRdb, only in-frame clones are kept and a portion is missing. The table includes approximately 84,000 clones, approximately 94% detected once. Here the sequenced sample was CD4+ or CD8+ T cells sorted from blood, taken in a trial of the OX40 agonist ivuxolimab. Receptor source: an adult with an advanced solid tumor such as melanoma, head and neck, liver or kidney cancer. CDR3s include the opening cysteine and the closing phenylalanine or tryptophan. The D gene is left open where the match is weak. Not all rows give a size; the values are once, few, many and, for expanded clones, a class.

D	V	J	size	CDR3	DNA
NA	TRBV13	TRBJ2-6	NA	CASSRSSGANVLTF	TGTGCCAGCAGCCGCTCCTCTGGGGCCAACGTCCTGACTTTC
NA	TRBV6-5	TRBJ2-3	NA	CASSLGLTTDTQYF	TGTGCCAGCAGCCTCGGCCTTACCACAGATACGCAGTATTTT
NA	TRBV7-6	TRBJ2-1	NA	CASSQQGSYNEQFF	TGTGCCAGCAGCCAACAGGGCTCCTACAATGAGCAGTTCTTC
NA	TRBV12-5	TRBJ1-5	NA	CARGGGRSEMKYLSNQPQHF	TGTGCTAGAGGAGGAGGGCGGAGCGAGATGAAATATCTTAGCAATCAGCCCCAGCATTTT
NA	TRBV4-1	TRBJ1-3	NA	CASSQRTDRNTIYF	TGCGCCAGCAGCCAGCGGACCGACCGAAACACCATATATTTT
NA	TRBV9	TRBJ1-2	NA	CASSSGGAAYGYTF	TGTGCCAGCTCCTCGGGTGGGGCTGCCTATGGCTACACCTTC
TRBD2	TRBV6-5	TRBJ2-3	NA	CASSYGTSGDTDTQYF	TGTGCCAGCAGTTACGGGACTAGCGGTGACACAGATACGCAGTATTTT
NA	TRBV5-4	TRBJ2-7	NA	CASSVGGEQYF	TGTGCCAGCAGCGTAGGGGGTGAGCAGTACTTC
NA	TRBV29-1	TRBJ2-3	NA	CSVEEELRGPQYF	TGCAGCGTTGAAGAAGAGCTCAGGGGTCCGCAGTATTTT
NA	TRBV27	TRBJ2-1	NA	CASSLSSSPYEQFF	TGTGCCAGCAGTTTGTCCTCCAGTCCCTATGAGCAGTTCTTC
TRBD2	TRBV9	TRBJ2-3	once	CASSVGGLAEDTQYF	TGTGCCAGCAGCGTAGGAGGACTAGCTGAAGATACGCAGTATTTT
NA	TRBV9	TRBJ2-2	NA	CASSVEGFGELFF	TGTGCCAGCAGCGTAGAAGGGTTCGGGGAGCTGTTTTTT
TRBD1	TRBV27	TRBJ1-1	NA	CASSATGMNTEAFF	TGTGCCAGCAGCGCGACAGGGATGAACACTGAAGCTTTCTTT
TRBD1	TRBV2	TRBJ1-6	NA	CASSEAGQGNSPLHF	TGTGCCAGCAGTGAAGCCGGACAGGGTAATTCACCCCTCCACTTT
TRBD2	TRBV27	TRBJ2-7	NA	CASSIAGGAYEQYF	TGTGCCAGCAGCATAGCGGGAGGAGCCTACGAGCAGTACTTC
NA	TRBV9	TRBJ2-7	NA	CASGDGVGQYF	TGTGCCAGCGGGGACGGGGTTGGGCAGTACTTC
TRBD1	TRBV7-9	TRBJ1-4	NA	CASSPNRGGNEKLFF	TGTGCCAGCAGCCCAAACAGGGGGGGAAATGAAAAACTGTTTTTT
TRBD1	TRBV28	TRBJ1-1	NA	CASRPDRVNTEAFF	TGTGCCAGCAGGCCCGACAGGGTGAACACTGAAGCTTTCTTT
NA	TRBV19	TRBJ1-1	NA	CASSLGRSTEAFF	TGTGCCAGTAGTTTAGGGCGATCCACTGAAGCTTTCTTT
NA	TRBV7-2	TRBJ2-7	NA	CASSYTGRSYEQYF	TGTGCCAGCAGCTACACCGGGCGATCCTACGAGCAGTACTTC
NA	TRBV6-6	TRBJ1-2	NA	CASSYTAVGEGNGYTF	TGTGCCAGCAGTTACACGGCTGTGGGGGAAGGAAATGGCTACACCTTC
TRBD2	TRBV9	TRBJ2-1	NA	CASSPGGPDEQFF	TGTGCCAGCAGCCCGGGGGGGCCGGATGAGCAGTTCTTC
NA	TRBV5-1	TRBJ1-6	NA	CASRIGDSNSPLHF	TGCGCCAGCAGGATTGGGGACTCCAATTCACCCCTCCACTTT
TRBD1	TRBV27	TRBJ2-7	NA	CASSSGTGYEQYF	TGTGCCAGCAGTTCTGGGACAGGGTACGAGCAGTACTTC
NA	TRBV6-5	TRBJ1-1	NA	CASSLSSMNTEAFF	TGTGCCAGCAGTTTATCCAGTATGAACACTGAAGCTTTCTTT
TRBD1	TRBV29-1	TRBJ2-7	NA	CSVEGSRDRAPYEQYF	TGCAGCGTTGAAGGAAGCCGGGACAGGGCCCCCTACGAGCAGTACTTC
NA	TRBV27	TRBJ2-7	NA	CASSRDPVGEQYF	TGTGCCAGCAGTAGGGACCCTGTGGGCGAGCAGTACTTC
NA	TRBV7-7	TRBJ2-2	NA	CASSLIADGELFF	TGTGCTAGCAGCTTAATCGCGGACGGGGAGCTGTTTTTT
TRBD1	TRBV14	TRBJ2-7	NA	CASSFRPGQGYEQYF	TGTGCCAGCAGCTTCCGCCCGGGACAGGGCTACGAGCAGTACTTC
TRBD1	TRBV7-6	TRBJ2-7	NA	CASSQGTGAYEQYF	TGTGCCAGCAGCCAAGGGACAGGAGCCTACGAGCAGTACTTC
TRBD2	TRBV4-1	TRBJ2-1	NA	CASSLRARDYQQLTSYNEQFF	TGCGCCAGCAGCCTAAGGGCGAGGGACTACCAACAGCTAACCTCCTACAATGAGCAGTTCTTC
NA	TRBV10-2	TRBJ2-3	NA	CASIGGGTDTQYF	TGCGCCAGCATAGGTGGGGGCACAGATACGCAGTATTTT
NA	TRBV5-6	TRBJ1-2	NA	CASTTIGREEVYGYTF	TGTGCCAGCACCACAATAGGTCGGGAGGAGGTTTATGGCTACACCTTC
NA	TRBV13	TRBJ1-2	NA	CASSSIRQALYGYTF	TGTGCCAGCAGCTCTATTAGACAGGCCCTCTATGGCTACACCTTC
TRBD1	TRBV6-6	TRBJ2-7	NA	CASSPLGTGAYEQYF	TGTGCCAGCAGTCCCCTCGGGACAGGGGCCTACGAGCAGTACTTC
NA	TRBV5-6	TRBJ2-1	NA	CASSFSYEQFF	TGTGCCAGCAGCTTTTCCTATGAGCAGTTCTTC
NA	TRBV9	TRBJ1-1	NA	CASSPVGGTEAFF	TGTGCCAGCAGCCCAGTCGGGGGTACTGAAGCTTTCTTT
TRBD2	TRBV9	TRBJ2-5	NA	CASSVSGGRQETQYF	TGTGCCAGCAGCGTGTCGGGGGGACGACAAGAGACCCAGTACTTC
TRBD1	TRBV13	TRBJ1-2	NA	CASSYTGGYLYGYTF	TGTGCCAGCAGCTACACAGGGGGTTATCTCTATGGCTACACCTTC
TRBD2	TRBV10-2	TRBJ2-3	NA	CASKGLVPATDTQYF	TGCGCCAGCAAGGGACTAGTCCCGGCCACAGATACGCAGTATTTT
NA	TRBV9	TRBJ2-3	NA	CASSPGHLDTQYF	TGTGCCAGCAGTCCGGGACACCTAGATACGCAGTATTTT
NA	TRBV7-3	TRBJ2-1	NA	CASSHRGRPPYNEQFF	TGTGCCAGCAGCCATCGGGGGCGACCCCCCTACAATGAGCAGTTCTTC
NA	TRBV6-5	TRBJ2-7	NA	CASSYGGQYF	TGTGCCAGCAGTTATGGTGGGCAGTACTTC
NA	TRBV5-1	TRBJ2-1	once	CASSAGLDYNEQFF	TGCGCCAGCAGTGCGGGGCTCGACTACAATGAGCAGTTCTTC
NA	TRBV15	TRBJ2-1	NA	CATRRRSSYNEQFF	TGTGCCACCAGAAGACGGAGCTCCTACAATGAGCAGTTCTTC
TRBD2	TRBV27	TRBJ2-5	NA	CASTSLGGVKTQYF	TGTGCCAGCACCTCACTGGGGGGGGTAAAGACCCAGTACTTC
TRBD1	TRBV4-1	TRBJ1-2	NA	CASSLKSRGQRPYGYTF	TGCGCCAGCAGCCTAAAGAGTCGGGGACAGCGGCCTTATGGCTACACCTTC
NA	TRBV4-1	TRBJ2-7	NA	CASSQVYGTLYEQYF	TGCGCCAGCAGCCAAGTTTACGGGACACTCTACGAGCAGTACTTC